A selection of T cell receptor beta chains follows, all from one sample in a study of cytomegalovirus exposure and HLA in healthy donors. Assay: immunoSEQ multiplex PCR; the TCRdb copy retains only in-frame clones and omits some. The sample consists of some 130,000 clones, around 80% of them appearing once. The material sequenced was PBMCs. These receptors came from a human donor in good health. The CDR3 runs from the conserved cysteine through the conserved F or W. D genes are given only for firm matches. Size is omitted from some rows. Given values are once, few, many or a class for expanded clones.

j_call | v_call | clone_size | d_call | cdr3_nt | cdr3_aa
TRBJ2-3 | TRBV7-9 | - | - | TGTGCCAGCAGCCCATCGAGACTAGTGGTCACAGATACGCAGTATTTT | CASSPSRLVVTDTQYF
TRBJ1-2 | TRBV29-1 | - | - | TGCAGCGTTGAATCTGGCAATGGCTACACCTTC | CSVESGNGYTF
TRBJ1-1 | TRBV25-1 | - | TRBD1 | TGTGCCAGCGTAAGACAGGGGGTGACTGAAGCTTTCTTT | CASVRQGVTEAFF
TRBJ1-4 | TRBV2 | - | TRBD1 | TGTGCCGCCAAAACCGGGACAGGGGGCCGCAATGAAAAACTGTTTTTT | CAAKTGTGGRNEKLFF
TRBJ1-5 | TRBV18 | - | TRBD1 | TGTGCCAGCTCACCACGACAGGGAGGTGAGCCCCAGCATTTT | CASSPRQGGEPQHF
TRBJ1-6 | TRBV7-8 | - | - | TGTGCCAGCAGCCATCGGGACTGGCGGCGCTCCTATAATTCACCCCTCCACTTT | CASSHRDWRRSYNSPLHF
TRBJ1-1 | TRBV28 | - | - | TGTGCCAGCAGTCCCCCCTTTTCGTCTGAAGCTTTCTTT | CASSPPFSSEAFF
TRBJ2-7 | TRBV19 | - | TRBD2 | TGTGCCAGTAGAAGACTAGCTACGTCCTACGAGCAGTACTTC | CASRRLATSYEQYF
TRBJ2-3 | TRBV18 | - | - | TGTGCCAGCTCACCTTTCGGGCAGGGTGCGGATACGCAGTATTTT | CASSPFGQGADTQYF
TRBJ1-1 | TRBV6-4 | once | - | TGTGCCAGCAGTACCACGGGGGTGCGGGACACTGAAGCTTTCTTT | CASSTTGVRDTEAFF
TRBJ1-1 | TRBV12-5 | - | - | TGTGCTAGTGGTTCGGACTTACAAACCCTGAACACTGAAGCTTTCTTT | CASGSDLQTLNTEAFF
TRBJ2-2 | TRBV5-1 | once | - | TGCGCCAGCAGCTTGCAATCGGTCCAAACGGGCACCGGGGAGCTGTTTTTT | CASSLQSVQTGTGELFF
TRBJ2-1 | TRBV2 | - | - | TGTGCCAGCAGACCCGCGACTCCGGACAATGAGCAGTTCTTC | CASRPATPDNEQFF
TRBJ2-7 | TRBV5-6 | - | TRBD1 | TGTGCCAGCAGCAGGGGACAGCTATACGAGCAGTACTTC | CASSRGQLYEQYF
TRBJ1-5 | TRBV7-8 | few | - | TGTGCCAGCAGCCCCCGCCAGGGGCATAGCAATCAGCCCCAGCATTTT | CASSPRQGHSNQPQHF
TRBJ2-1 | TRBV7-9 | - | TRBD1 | TGTTCCAGCAGACCGACAGGGGCCAATGAGCAGTTCTTC | CSSRPTGANEQFF
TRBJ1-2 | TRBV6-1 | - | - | TGTGCCAGCAAGGAAGCTCCCGCGGCGGGCTACACCTTC | CASKEAPAAGYTF
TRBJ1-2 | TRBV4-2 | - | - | TGTGCCAGCAGCCTCCGCGGGGTGGCAGGGAGAGGCTACACCTTC | CASSLRGVAGRGYTF
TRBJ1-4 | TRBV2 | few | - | TGTGCCAGCAGGGTCCGGACAGCAACTAATGAAAAACTGTTTTTT | CASRVRTATNEKLFF
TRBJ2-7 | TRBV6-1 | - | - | TGTGCCAGCGAAAAGTCAGGGTTTGGCGAGCAGTACTTC | CASEKSGFGEQYF
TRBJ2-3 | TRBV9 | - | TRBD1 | TGTGCCAGCAGCGTAGAGAGGAAGACAGGGGCTACGCAGTATTTT | CASSVERKTGATQYF
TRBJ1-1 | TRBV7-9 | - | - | TGTGCCAGCAGCTTATCAGGGGACACTGAAGCTTTCTTT | CASSLSGDTEAFF
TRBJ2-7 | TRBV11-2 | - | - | TGTGCCAGCAGCTTAGATAAGACATCCCCTTGGGACGAGCAGTACTTC | CASSLDKTSPWDEQYF
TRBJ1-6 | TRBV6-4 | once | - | TGTGCCAGCAGTGATCCGGGGGGTCCGCATAATTCACCCCTCCACTTT | CASSDPGGPHNSPLHF
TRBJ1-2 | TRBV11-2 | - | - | TGTGCCAGCAGCTTACAATCAGGGATCTATGGCTACACCTTC | CASSLQSGIYGYTF
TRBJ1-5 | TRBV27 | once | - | TGTGCCAGCAGTTTGACAGTTAATCAGCCCCAGCATTTT | CASSLTVNQPQHF
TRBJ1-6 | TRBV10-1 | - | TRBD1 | TGCGCCAGCAGGGGCGACAGGGGTAATTCACCCCTCCACTTT | CASRGDRGNSPLHF
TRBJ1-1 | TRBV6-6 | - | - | TGTGCCAGTTTCCGGGGAAACACTGAAGCCTTCTTT | CASFRGNTEAFF
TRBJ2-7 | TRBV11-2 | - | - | TGTGCCAGCAGCGGTGACAGTTACGAGCAGTACTTC | CASSGDSYEQYF
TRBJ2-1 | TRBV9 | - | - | TGTGCCAGCAGGCGGGGTGGGGGGGCCGCGGGTAATGAGCAGTTCTTC | CASRRGGGAAGNEQFF
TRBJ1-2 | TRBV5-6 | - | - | TGTGCCAGCAGCTTGAGTCTGGGGGCGGTTGGCTACACCTTC | CASSLSLGAVGYTF
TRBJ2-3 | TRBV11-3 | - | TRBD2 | TGTGCCAGCAGCTTTGCGGGGGGCACAGATACGCAGTATTTT | CASSFAGGTDTQYF
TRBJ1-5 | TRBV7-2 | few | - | TGTGCCAGCAGCTTCCCAGGCGGGGGGAATCAGCCCCAGCATTTT | CASSFPGGGNQPQHF
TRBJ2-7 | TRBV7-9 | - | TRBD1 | TGTGCCAGCCGCAAACCGGGACAGGGAGGCGAGCAGTACTTC | CASRKPGQGGEQYF
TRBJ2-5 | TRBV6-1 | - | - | TGTGCCAGCAGTGTTGATCTTGGACGGGATGAGACCCAGTACTTC | CASSVDLGRDETQYF
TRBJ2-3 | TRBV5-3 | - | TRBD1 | TGTGCCAGAAGCCACGCAGGGACAGGGGCTAACACAGATACGCAGTATTTT | CARSHAGTGANTDTQYF
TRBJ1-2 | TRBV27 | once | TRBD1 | TGTGCCAGCAGAACGACAGGGGGCTACACCTTC | CASRTTGGYTF
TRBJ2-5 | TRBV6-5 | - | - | TGTGCCAGCCGTGCGGAGGCGCGGGAGACCCAGTACTTC | CASRAEARETQYF
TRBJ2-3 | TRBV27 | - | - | TGTGCCAGCATCCCACTCGGAGGGCAGCCCCCAGATACGCAGTATTTT | CASIPLGGQPPDTQYF
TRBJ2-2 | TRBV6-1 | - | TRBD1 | TGTGCCAGCACCGCCGGGACAGGGAACACCGGGGAGCTGTTTTTT | CASTAGTGNTGELFF
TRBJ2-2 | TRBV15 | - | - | TGTGCCACCAGCAGAGACGTCGGCGGGGAGCTGTTTTTT | CATSRDVGGELFF
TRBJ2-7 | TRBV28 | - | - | TGTGCCAGCAGTTCGCTCCAGGCGAAGCAGTACTTC | CASSSLQAKQYF
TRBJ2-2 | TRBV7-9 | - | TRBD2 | TGTGCCAGCAGCTTCGGCGGGGGACCCTCCACCGGGGAGCTGTTTTTT | CASSFGGGPSTGELFF
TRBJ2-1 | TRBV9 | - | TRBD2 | TGTGCTAGCAGCGTAGGGGCGGTGACTAGCGGGAGCTACAATGAGCAGTTCTTC | CASSVGAVTSGSYNEQFF
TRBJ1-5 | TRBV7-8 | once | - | TGTGCCAGCAGCTTACTTCGGCAGGGCGGTCAGCCCCAGCATTTT | CASSLLRQGGQPQHF
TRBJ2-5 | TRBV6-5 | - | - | TGTGCCAGCAGTACGAGGGTCGGTCCCGAAGACTTC | CASSTRVGPEDF
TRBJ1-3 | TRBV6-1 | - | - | TGTGCCAGCAGTGATTCGGGAGAGAACACCATATATTTT | CASSDSGENTIYF
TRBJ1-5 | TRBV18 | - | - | TGTGCCAGCTCATACTCCCGGAGAACTACCGGGTCCCAGCCCCAGCATTTT | CASSYSRRTTGSQPQHF
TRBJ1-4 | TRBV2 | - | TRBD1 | TGTGCCAGCAGGCCCAACCCTCCGGGACAGCCTAATGAAAAACTGTTTTTT | CASRPNPPGQPNEKLFF
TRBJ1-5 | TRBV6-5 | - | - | TGTGCCACCGGTACCCCCCCCGATCAGCCCCAGCATTTT | CATGTPPDQPQHF
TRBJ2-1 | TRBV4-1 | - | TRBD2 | TGCGCCAGCAGCCAATCCGGGCCGGGACTAGCGGGGTTGAATGAGCAGTTCTTC | CASSQSGPGLAGLNEQFF
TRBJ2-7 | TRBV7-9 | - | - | TGTGCCAGCAGCCGGGACACGGCGGACGAGCAGTACTTC | CASSRDTADEQYF
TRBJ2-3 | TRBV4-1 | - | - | TGCGCCAGCAGCCAAGAGGCCCCGGATACGCAGTATTTT | CASSQEAPDTQYF
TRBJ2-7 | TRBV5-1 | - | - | TGCGCCAGCCGGGACAACTCCTACGAGCAGTACTTC | CASRDNSYEQYF
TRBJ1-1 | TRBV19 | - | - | TGTGCCAGTAGTTTCCGACCACCGGGCACTGAAGCTTTCTTT | CASSFRPPGTEAFF
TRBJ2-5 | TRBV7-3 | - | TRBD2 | TGTGCCAGCAGCTTAGGATTAGCGGGGAGTGGAAAAGAGACCCAGTACTTC | CASSLGLAGSGKETQYF
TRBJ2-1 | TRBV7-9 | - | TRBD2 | TGTGCCAGCAGCCTGCTAGCGGGGGGGCTTGGCGAGCAGTTCTTC | CASSLLAGGLGEQFF